The next 29 T cell receptor beta chains were all read from a single sample in a study of control samples from healthy donors and cancer patients. Some clones are missing from TCRdb's copy, which holds only in-frame ones; the method was immunoSEQ multiplex PCR. The sample lists some 190,000 clones; approximately 91% were seen once. The sequencing sample was made of blood. The receptors stem from a man aged 30 to 39 in good health.

V usage is TRBV19 and J usage is TRBJ1-2, with D unclear. Trimming pared 4 bases from V and 2 bases from J, leaving 8 bases between. This CDR3 comprises 13 residues. CDR1 LNHDA and CDR2 SQIVND come from the germline V gene (reference sequence). The CDR3 protein is CASSTGRNYGYTF. The CDR3 nucleotides read TGTGCCAGTAGTACCGGACGGAACTATGGCTACACCTTC.

This chain uses TRBV2 with TRBJ1-2; D is possibly TRBD1 (5 bases). Trimming pared 6 bases from V and 3 bases from J, leaving 23 bases between. The CDR3 contains 17 residues. Germline-derived CDR1 and CDR2 are SNHLY and FYNNEI. CDR3 in DNA: TGTGCCAGCAGGGAACCGGGGGGGGACGCCCTCCACTATGGCTACACCTTC. Translating it yields CASREPGGDALHYGYTF.

V gene TRBV28 combines with J gene TRBJ1-2; 7 positions match TRBD1. This CDR3 region has 15 residues. Germline V CDR1 and CDR2: MDHEN, SYDVKM. Trimming took 6 bases from V and 2 from J; bases not matched to a gene: 9. This chain's CDR3 is CASSLVGRGNYGYTF. In nucleotides, the CDR3 is TGTGCCAGCAGCCTCGTAGGCAGGGGGAACTATGGCTACACCTTC.

The rearrangement links TRBV3-1 (or the pseudogene TRBV3-2) to TRBJ1-1; D gene unclear. The CDR3 covers 14 residues. Germline V gives CDR1 LGHDT, CDR2 YNNKEL (reference sequence). Trimming shortened V by 1 base and J by 4 bases, and 10 bases separated the two germline ends. In DNA form, the CDR3 reads TGTGCCAGCAGCCAAGGACAATTCAGCACTGAAGCTTTCTTT. This gives the protein CASSQGQFSTEAFF.

This rearrangement joins TRBV28 to TRBJ1-2, with D unresolved. V lost 4 bases and J lost 8, with 8 bases in between. CDR1 MDHEN and CDR2 SYDVKM come from the germline V gene. The CDR3 covers 11 residues. The chain's CDR3 is CASSSSTGYTF. DNA for the CDR3: TGTGCCAGCAGTTCAAGCACGGGCTACACCTTC.

The chain links TRBV27 to TRBJ2-7; the match to TRBD1 covers 7 bases. Trimming removed 4 bases from V and 6 bases from J; junction bases left unmatched: 3. Germline assignment: CDR1 MNHEY and CDR2 SMNVEV (reference sequence). CDR3 length: 12 residues. The DNA for the CDR3 is TGTGCCAGCAGTTCACAGGGGACCGAGCAGTACTTC. The encoded protein is CASSSQGTEQYF.

This rearrangement joins TRBV29-1 to TRBJ2-2; 12 nucleotides line up with TRBD1. Germline trimming cut 4 bases from V and 4 bases from J; bases unmatched to any gene: 10. CDR3 length: 17 amino acids. The germline CDR1 and CDR2 sequences are SQVTM and ANQGSEA. CDR3 nucleotides: TGCAGCGTTGGAATTCCGGGACAGGGGGCTGGCACCGGGGAGCTGTTTTTT. This encodes CSVGIPGQGAGTGELFF.

A single count supports this clone. The chain joins TRBV24-1 to TRBJ2-2; the match to TRBD1 covers 8 bases. With V trimmed by 4 bases and J by 4 bases, 7 bases remained unmatched. There are 16 residues in the CDR3. Per germline, CDR1 KGHDR and CDR2 SFDVKD. The CDR3 here is CATSDPRQGRTGELFF. CDR3 in DNA: TGTGCCACCAGTGACCCCAGACAGGGGCGCACCGGGGAGCTGTTTTTT.

This chain uses TRBV10-3 with TRBJ2-7; possible D gene TRBD1, 6 bases. Germline CDR1 and CDR2: ENHRY and SYGVKD. V lost 5 bases, J lost 1 base, and 9 bases lay in between. The CDR3 loop spans 13 amino acids. The CDR3 coding sequence is TGTGCCATCAGTTGGGACACTTCCTACGAGCAGTACTTC. It codes for CAISWDTSYEQYF.

The rearrangement links TRBV30 to TRBJ1-3; D not resolved. The V end was cut by 7 bases, the J end by 6 bases, with 10 bases between. Germline V gene lookup returns CDR1 GTSNPN and CDR2 SVGIG (reference sequence). The CDR3 is 11 residues long. The CDR3 loop reads CASQGENTIYF. In DNA form, the CDR3 reads TGTGCCTCGCAAGGCGAAAACACCATATATTTT.

This clone was seen only a few times. V usage is TRBV19 and J usage is TRBJ1-5; 12 bases fit TRBD1. V dropped 3 bases and J dropped 1; count of bases not matched to a gene: 10. Per the germline V gene, CDR1 is LNHDA and CDR2 is SQIVND (reference sequence). The CDR3 consists of 19 residues. The DNA for the CDR3 is TGTGCCAGTAGTATTGGGGGACAGGGGGCAACCCAGAGCAATCAGCCCCAGCATTTT. This gives the protein CASSIGGQGATQSNQPQHF.

This clone was counted between two and nine times. The rearrangement uses TRBV18 and TRBJ1-6, with D perhaps TRBD1 (5 bases). The length of the CDR3 is 14 residues. Germline CDR1 KGHSH, CDR2 LQKENI. With 4 bases removed from V and 6 bases from J, the gap between germline ends came to 10 bases. The CDR3 is CASSRDSLNSPLHF. CDR3 nucleotides: TGTGCCAGCTCACGAGACAGCCTTAATTCACCCCTCCACTTT.

This clone was found a few times. For the CDR3, the DNA is TGTGCCAGCAGCCCGGGACAGGGGCCCAATCAGCCCCAGCATTTT. This translates into CASSPGQGPNQPQHF. This chain connects TRBV6-2 or TRBV6-3 to TRBJ1-5, with TRBD1 identical over 10 bases. Germline loops: CDR1 MNHEY, CDR2 SVGEGT. J was trimmed by 3 bases and V by 6 bases; bases with no gene match: 5. The CDR3 has 15 residues.

V usage is TRBV5-1 and J usage is TRBJ2-7, with 9 nucleotides matching TRBD1. J lost 9 bases, V lost 0 bases, and 1 base had no gene match. This CDR3 comprises 12 residues. Germline-derived CDR1 and CDR2 are SGHRS and YFSETQ. The CDR3 sequence: CASSLGTGAQYF. CDR3 nucleotide sequence: TGCGCCAGCAGCTTGGGGACAGGGGCGCAGTACTTC.

V is TRBV30 and J is TRBJ1-3; D unclear. Trimming stripped 1 base from V and 0 bases from J, with 7 bases between. Germline values: CDR1 GTSNPN, CDR2 SVGIG (reference sequence). The length of the CDR3 is 14 residues. CDR3 residues: CAWSAGSSGNTIYF. Written as DNA, the CDR3 is TGTGCCTGGAGTGCCGGCTCCTCTGGAAACACCATATATTTT.

As to this clone: One end of the junction fails to match germline, which may point to a read error. This chain links TRBV3-1 (or the pseudogene TRBV3-2) with TRBJ1-1; 8 bases align to TRBD1. Germline-derived CDR1 and CDR2 are LGHDT and YNNKEL (reference sequence). This CDR3 is 14 amino acids long. The CDR3 protein is CASSPRQGNTETFF. CDR3 bases: TGTGCCAGCAGCCCCCGACAGGGGAACACTGAAACTTTCTTT.

The chain uses TRBV5-4 and TRBJ2-1; D not certain. With 1 base removed from V and 0 bases from J, the gap between germline ends came to 11 bases. The CDR3 runs to 16 residues. The V gene's germline CDR1 is SGHNT and CDR2 YYREEE (reference sequence). CDR3: CASSLQLLSSYNEQFF. For the CDR3, the DNA is TGTGCCAGCAGCTTGCAGCTCCTGAGCTCCTACAATGAGCAGTTCTTC.

The gene calls are TRBV10-1 and TRBJ1-3, with unresolved D. CDR1 WNHNN and CDR2 SYGVQD come from the germline V gene (reference sequence). The germline V and J ends were trimmed by 0 bases and 6 bases, with 12 bases remaining between them. CDR3 size: 15 residues. CDR3 loop: CASSESGPGVNTIYF. The CDR3 DNA is TGCGCCAGCAGTGAGTCGGGCCCTGGCGTAAACACCATATATTTT.

CDR3 nucleotides: TGTGCCAGCAGACAGGGTGATGAAAAACTGTTTTTT. Translating gives CASRQGDEKLFF. V usage is TRBV2 and J usage is TRBJ1-4; possible D gene TRBD1, 6 bases. V was cut by 6 bases and J by 6 bases, with 8 bases left in between. The CDR3 spans 12 residues. Germline V lookup: CDR1 SNHLY, CDR2 FYNNEI.

The V and J genes are TRBV6-5 and TRBJ1-5; unclear D gene. The V gene lost 6 bases and the J gene lost 4 bases, with 4 bases spanning the gap. Germline loops: CDR1 MNHEY, CDR2 SVGAGI. CDR3 length equals 11 residues. CDR3 residues: CASSTNQPQHF. The CDR3 nucleotides read TGTGCCAGCAGCACTAATCAGCCCCAGCATTTT.

This clone was observed once. The V and J genes are TRBV7-9 and TRBJ1-1, with 7 bases lining up with TRBD1. Germline assignment: CDR1 SEHNR and CDR2 FQNEAQ (reference sequence). The ends lost 5 bases at V and 4 bases at J; junction bases unmatched: 4. The CDR3 has 13 amino acids. CDR3 sequence: CASSQTGATEAFF. DNA of the CDR3: TGTGCCAGCAGCCAAACAGGGGCCACTGAAGCTTTCTTT.

This chain links TRBV2 with TRBJ1-2; D unresolved. The CDR3 has 14 residues. V was trimmed by 0 bases and J by 0 bases, leaving 5 bases between them. Germline CDR1 and CDR2: SNHLY and FYNNEI. The CDR3, as DNA: TGTGCCAGCAGTGAAGCCAAGCCTAACTATGGCTACACCTTC. Its protein is CASSEAKPNYGYTF.

The rearrangement links TRBV4-1 to TRBJ2-3; TRBD2 agrees at 9 bases. The CDR3 contains 15 residues. Germline CDR1 and CDR2: MGHRA and YSYEKL. V dropped 0 bases and J dropped 3; count of bases not matched to a gene: 1. The DNA of the CDR3 is TGCGCCAGCAGCCAAGAAGCGGGGGGTACAGATACGCAGTATTTT. This sequence encodes CASSQEAGGTDTQYF.

V is TRBV4-1 and J is TRBJ1-1; a possible D gene is TRBD1 (6 bases). The CDR3 is 15 residues long. CDR1 and CDR2 from the germline V gene are MGHRA and YSYEKL. Trimming cost V 3 bases and J 0 bases, with 11 bases left between them. CDR3 sequence reads: CASSQNDRLNTEAFF. The CDR3 DNA sequence: TGCGCCAGCAGCCAGAACGACAGGCTGAACACTGAAGCTTTCTTT.

The chain employs TRBV28 and TRBJ1-2; D gene uncertain. V lost 6 bases and J 4 bases, leaving 12 bases between the germline ends. The CDR3 is 13 residues long. Germline V gene lookup returns CDR1 MDHEN and CDR2 SYDVKM. CDR3 DNA sequence: TGTGCCAGCAGCGAAGGAGAGTTCTATGGCTACACCTTC. Amino acid sequence: CASSEGEFYGYTF.

The chain couples TRBV11-2 to TRBJ2-3; 7 nucleotides line up with TRBD2. CDR3 length: 16 residues. J was trimmed by 3 bases and V by 1 base; bases with no gene match: 7. Germline V gene lookup returns CDR1 SGHAT and CDR2 FQNNGV. For the CDR3, the DNA is TGTGCCAGCAGCTTAGGCGATTGGGGGGGGACAGATACGCAGTATTTT. It specifies CASSLGDWGGTDTQYF.

The V gene is TRBV6-5, the J gene TRBJ1-4; 7 bases map to TRBD1. Germline V gene data show CDR1 as MNHEY and CDR2 as SVGAGI. CDR3 length: 16 amino acids. Trimming at V came to 2 bases and at J to 5 bases, leaving 8 bases not matched to a gene. The CDR3 here is CASSYVGSGGNEKLFF. CDR3 DNA: TGTGCCAGCAGTTACGTCGGGTCAGGGGGAAATGAAAAACTGTTTTTT.

CDR3: CASIVWGNTEAFF. The CDR3 DNA sequence: TGTGCCAGCATAGTTTGGGGGAACACTGAAGCTTTCTTT. This chain uses TRBV12-3 or TRBV12-4 with TRBJ1-1, with D uncertain. Trimming stripped 7 bases from V and 1 base from J, with 10 bases between. The CDR3 runs to 13 residues.

The chain joins TRBV7-9 to TRBJ2-2; 9 positions match TRBD2. The CDR3 is made up of 17 amino acids. CDR1 SEHNR and CDR2 FQNEAQ come from the germline V gene (reference sequence). V shed 1 base, J shed 4 bases, and the junction held 7 bases outside the gene matches. In nucleotides, the CDR3 is TGTGCCAGCAGCTTAGGTTTCAGCGGGGGGACCACCGGGGAGCTGTTTTTT. This encodes CASSLGFSGGTTGELFF.